The present entry profiles one T cell receptor (beta chain) with its context. This sample also contains other DNA sequences that code for the same CDR3. Vbeta (60) and Jbeta (13) primers were used in the PCR. Assay: immunoSEQ multiplex PCR; the TCRdb copy retains only in-frame clones and omits some. Of about 87,000 clones listed, roughly 72% were seen once; the top ten hold 20% to 25%. The germline gives CDR1 MNHNS, CDR2 SASEGT. CDR3 size: 11 residues. Trimming took off 3 bases at V and 3 bases at J, with 3 bases between the two ends. This record belongs to a study of cytomegalovirus exposure and HLA in healthy donors. Study overall: Membership in the Caucasian-associated ancestry cluster was found for about 84% of almost 400 genotyped donors.

The chain uses TRBV6-1 and TRBJ2-7; no firm D call. The TCR originated in a man aged 25-45 years in good health and CMV-seropositive. Input material: PBMCs. The CDR3, as DNA: TGTGCCAGCAGTGACTACTACGAGCAGTACTTC. Its translation is CASSDYYEQYF.